This TCR beta chain is drawn from a study of shared clonotypes between healthy human individuals. V dropped 0 bases and J dropped 6 bases, with 18 bases sitting between them. The CDR3 runs 17 residues. The V gene's germline CDR1 is SGHTA and CDR2 FQGNSA. Generated by immunoSEQ multiplex PCR, the TCRdb table keeps only in-frame clones and is missing some. The repertoire includes about 450,000 clones, about 80% of them detected once, and over 9.5% sits in the top ten. The sample comprised PBMCs. The receptor's source is a woman in her thirties or forties in good health. Some clones in this sample may be carry-over from other donors' samples. The J gene is TRBJ2-1, the V gene TRBV7-2, with a weak D call TRBD2 (6 bases). CDR3 residues: CASSLAALALGINEQFF. CDR3 in DNA: TGTGCCAGCAGCTTAGCAGCCCTAGCGTTGGGCATCAATGAGCAGTTCTTC.